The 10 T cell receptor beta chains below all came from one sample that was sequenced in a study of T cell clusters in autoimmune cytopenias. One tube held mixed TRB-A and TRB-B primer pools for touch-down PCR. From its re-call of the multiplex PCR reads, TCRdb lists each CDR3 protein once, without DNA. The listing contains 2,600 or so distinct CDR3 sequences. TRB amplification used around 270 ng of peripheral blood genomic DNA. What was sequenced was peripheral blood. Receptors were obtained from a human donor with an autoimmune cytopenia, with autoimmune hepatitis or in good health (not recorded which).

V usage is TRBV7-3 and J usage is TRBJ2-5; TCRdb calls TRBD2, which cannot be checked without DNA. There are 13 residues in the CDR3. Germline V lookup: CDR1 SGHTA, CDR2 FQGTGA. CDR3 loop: CASSLGPQETQYF.

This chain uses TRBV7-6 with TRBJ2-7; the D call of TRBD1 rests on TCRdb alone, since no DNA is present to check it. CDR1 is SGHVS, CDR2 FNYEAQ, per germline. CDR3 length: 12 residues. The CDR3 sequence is CASSYPGYEQYF.

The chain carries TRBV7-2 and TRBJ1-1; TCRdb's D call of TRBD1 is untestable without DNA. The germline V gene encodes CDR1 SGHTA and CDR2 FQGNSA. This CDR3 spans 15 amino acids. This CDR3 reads CASSRGGALNTEAFF. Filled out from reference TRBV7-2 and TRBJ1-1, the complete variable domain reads GAGVSQSPSNKVTEKGKDVELRCDPISGHTALYWYRQSLGQGLEFLIYFQGNSAPDKSGLPSDRFSAERTGGSVSTLTIQRTQQEDSAVYLCASSRGGALNTEAFFGQGTRLTVV.

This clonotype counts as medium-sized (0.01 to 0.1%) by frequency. The CDR3 protein is CASSNTGMNTEAFF. The rearrangement uses TRBV6-2 or TRBV6-3 and TRBJ1-1; TCRdb picks TRBD1, but there is no DNA to check that call. The CDR3 spans 14 residues. From germline, CDR1 is MNHEY and CDR2 SVGEGT.

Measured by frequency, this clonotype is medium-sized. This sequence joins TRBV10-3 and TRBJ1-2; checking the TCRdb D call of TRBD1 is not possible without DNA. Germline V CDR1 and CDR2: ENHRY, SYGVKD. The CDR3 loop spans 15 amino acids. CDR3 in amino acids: CAISVTGEGVYGYTF.

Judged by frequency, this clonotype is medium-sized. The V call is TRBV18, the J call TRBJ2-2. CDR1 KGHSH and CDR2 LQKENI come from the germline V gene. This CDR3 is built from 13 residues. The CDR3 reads CASSPRYTGELFF.

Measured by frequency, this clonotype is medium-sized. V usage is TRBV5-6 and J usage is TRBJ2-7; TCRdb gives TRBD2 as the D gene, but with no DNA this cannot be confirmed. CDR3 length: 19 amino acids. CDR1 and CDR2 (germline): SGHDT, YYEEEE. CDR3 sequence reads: CASSRTRAGELRSSYEQYF.

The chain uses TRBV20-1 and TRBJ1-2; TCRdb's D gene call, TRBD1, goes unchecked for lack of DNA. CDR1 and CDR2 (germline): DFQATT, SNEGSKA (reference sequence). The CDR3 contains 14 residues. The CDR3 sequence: CSTPVRDRLTGYTF.

The CDR3 protein is CSATPGKSNEQYF. This sequence joins TRBV20-1 and TRBJ2-7; TCRdb designates TRBD1, a call that cannot be tested without DNA. There are 13 residues in the CDR3. Germline-derived CDR1 and CDR2 are DFQATT and SNEGSKA (reference sequence).

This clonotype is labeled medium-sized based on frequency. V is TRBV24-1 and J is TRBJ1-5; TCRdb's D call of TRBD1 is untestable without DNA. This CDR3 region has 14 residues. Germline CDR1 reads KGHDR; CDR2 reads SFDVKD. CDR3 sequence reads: CATSAPGGGKPQHF.